This T cell receptor (beta chain) was recorded in a study of early T cells in non-severe SARS-CoV-2 infection. This clonotype was detected only a few times. The CDR3 loop spans 15 amino acids. Each CDR3 protein gets one entry after TCRdb re-called the 5' RACE reads with MiXCR. Counted here are about 27,000 distinct CDR3 sequences, roughly 4.1% occurring once; the ten biggest clones make up approximately 4.4%. Sequencing used whole blood. This chain joins TRBV21-1 and TRBJ1-1; the tabulated D call, TRBD1, remains unverified against the DNA. TRBV21-1 is flagged as a pseudogene. The receptor was isolated from an adult who was a healthcare worker with PCR-confirmed SARS-CoV-2 infection or an uninfected control (not recorded which). CDR3 loop: CASSTQLTGGTEAFF. The CDR3 DNA reads as TGTGCCAGCAGCACCCAGTTGACAGGTGGCACTGAAGCTTTCTTT.